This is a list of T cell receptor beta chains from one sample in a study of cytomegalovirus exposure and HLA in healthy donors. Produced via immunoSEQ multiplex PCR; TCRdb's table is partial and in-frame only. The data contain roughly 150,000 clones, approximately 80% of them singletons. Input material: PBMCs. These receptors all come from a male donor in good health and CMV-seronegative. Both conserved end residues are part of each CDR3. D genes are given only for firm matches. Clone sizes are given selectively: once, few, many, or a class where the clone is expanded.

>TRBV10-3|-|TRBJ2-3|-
TGTGCCATCAGATTATCAGGGTTGGATACGCAGTATTTT
CAIRLSGLDTQYF
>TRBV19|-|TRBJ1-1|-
TGTGCCAGTAGTAGGGAGGGCGTCGGGAACACTGAAGCTTTCTTT
CASSREGVGNTEAFF
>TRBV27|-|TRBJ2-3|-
TGTGCCAGCCTTAGTTTTCTCGCAGATACGCAGTATTTT
CASLSFLADTQYF
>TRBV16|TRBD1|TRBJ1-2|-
TGTGCCAGCAGCCAAGAGGACAGGGACTATGGCTACACCTTC
CASSQEDRDYGYTF
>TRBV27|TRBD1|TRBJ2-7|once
TGTGCCACCAGGGACAGTCAATTCTACGAGCAGTACTTC
CATRDSQFYEQYF
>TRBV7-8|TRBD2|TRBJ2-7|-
TGTGCCAGCACGTCCCGCTCGCAACTAGCGGTCTCCTACGAGCAGTACTTC
CASTSRSQLAVSYEQYF
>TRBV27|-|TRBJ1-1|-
TGTGCCAGCAGTTTATCGATCGGGGTGGTGGCTTTCTTT
CASSLSIGVVAFF
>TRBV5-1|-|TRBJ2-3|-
TGCGCCAGCAGCATCGTGGACAGAAGCACAGATACGCAGTATTTT
CASSIVDRSTDTQYF
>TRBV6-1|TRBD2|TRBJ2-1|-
TGTGCCAGCAGTGCTTATGGACTAGGTGGTGACAATGAGCAGTTCTTC
CASSAYGLGGDNEQFF
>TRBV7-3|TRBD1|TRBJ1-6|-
TGTGCCAGCAGCTTAATGGACAGGGGGCTTTCACCCCTCCACTTT
CASSLMDRGLSPLHF
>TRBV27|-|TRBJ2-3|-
TGTGCCAGCAGTTTAGGCGGGACGGGGGCAGATACGCAGTATTTT
CASSLGGTGADTQYF
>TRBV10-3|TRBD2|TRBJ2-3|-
TGTGCCATCAGTCAGCGGGAGACAGATACGCAGTATTTT
CAISQRETDTQYF
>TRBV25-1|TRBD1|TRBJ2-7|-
TGTGCCAGCTCTACCCGGGACAGGGGTTTTCACGAGCAGTACTTC
CASSTRDRGFHEQYF
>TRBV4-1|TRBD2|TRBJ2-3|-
TGCGCCAGCAGCCAAGCCCCTAGCGGGAGGGCGGGGGCAGATACGCAGTATTTT
CASSQAPSGRAGADTQYF
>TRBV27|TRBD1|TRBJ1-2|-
TGTGCCAGCAGTCTCGCAGGGGGCGCTTTTGGCTACACCTTC
CASSLAGGAFGYTF
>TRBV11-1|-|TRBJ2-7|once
TGTGCCAGCAGCGACCCGGGACAATCTTCGTACGAGCAGTACTTC
CASSDPGQSSYEQYF
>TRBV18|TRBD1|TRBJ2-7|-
TGTGCCAGCTCATTTTCTTTCGGGGACAGTCCCTACGAGCAGTACTTC
CASSFSFGDSPYEQYF
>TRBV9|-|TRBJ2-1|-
TGTGCCAGCAGCGTTAGACAGAACAATGAGCAGTTCTTC
CASSVRQNNEQFF
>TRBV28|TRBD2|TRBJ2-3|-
TGTGCCAGCAGTCCAGTCCTCAGGCGGGAGGGCTATGATTTT
CASSPVLRREGYDF
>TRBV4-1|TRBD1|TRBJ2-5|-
TGCGCCAGCAGCCAAGCCCGAGAGGGACAGCGGAGGGAGACCCAGTACTTC
CASSQAREGQRRETQYF
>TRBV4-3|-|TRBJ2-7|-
TGCGCCAGCAGCCAAGAGGAGGACCGTCTTCCCTACGAGCAGTACTTC
CASSQEEDRLPYEQYF
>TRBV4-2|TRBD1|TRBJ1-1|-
TGTGCCAGCAGCCAAGATTCCGGGACAGGGGTTTATACTGAAGCTTTCTTT
CASSQDSGTGVYTEAFF
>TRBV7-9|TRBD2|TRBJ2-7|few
TGTGCCAGCAGGCCCTTCGGGGGGGCCGCAACCTACGAGCAGTACTTC
CASRPFGGAATYEQYF
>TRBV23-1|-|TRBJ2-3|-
TGCGCCAGCAGTCAGTCAGGGCTGGGAACAGATACGCAGTATTTT
CASSQSGLGTDTQYF
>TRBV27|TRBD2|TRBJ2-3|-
TGTGCCAGCAGTCTTAGCGGGGGTGGCACAGATACGCAGTATTTT
CASSLSGGGTDTQYF
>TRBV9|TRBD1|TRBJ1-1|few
TGTGCCAGCAGCGTAGCCGATGCAGGGGGGACTGAAGCTTTCTTT
CASSVADAGGTEAFF
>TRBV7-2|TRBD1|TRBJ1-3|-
TGTGCCAGCAGCTCCCGGGACAGCTCTGGAAACACCATATATTTT
CASSSRDSSGNTIYF
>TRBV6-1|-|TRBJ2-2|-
TGTGCCAGCAGGCGCATGGCGAACACCGGGGAGCTGTTTTTT
CASRRMANTGELFF
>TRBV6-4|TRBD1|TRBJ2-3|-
TGTGCCAGCAGTGAGGAAACAGGGGCGGCAGATACGCAGTATTTT
CASSEETGAADTQYF
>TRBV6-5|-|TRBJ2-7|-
TGTGCCAGCAGGGCGCCTTTGGCGGGGATCTACGAGCAGTACTTC
CASRAPLAGIYEQYF
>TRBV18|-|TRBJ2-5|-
TGTGCCAGCTCACCAGCGGGACAGTCCCAAGAGACCCAGTACTTC
CASSPAGQSQETQYF
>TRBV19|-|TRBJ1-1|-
TGTGCCAGTAGTATCCGGTCAGGCGCGATGAACACTGAAGCTTTCTTT
CASSIRSGAMNTEAFF
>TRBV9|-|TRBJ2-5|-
TGTGCCAGCAGCTTATTCCCAGTAGCCCCCGGTGAGACCCAGTACTTC
CASSLFPVAPGETQYF
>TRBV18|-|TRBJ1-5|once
TGTGCCAGCTCACCATATAGCAATCAGCCCCAGCATTTT
CASSPYSNQPQHF
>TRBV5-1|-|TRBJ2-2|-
TGCGCCAGCAGCTTGGAACCGTCCAAACAGAACACCGGGGAGCTGTTTTTT
CASSLEPSKQNTGELFF
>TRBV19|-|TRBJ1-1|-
TGTGCCAGTAGTATTGGGGGGTTGAACACTGAAGCTTTCTTT
CASSIGGLNTEAFF
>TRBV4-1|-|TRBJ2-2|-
TGCGCCAGCAGCCTTAGAGAGGCTAGCATCACCGGGGAGCTGTTTTTT
CASSLREASITGELFF
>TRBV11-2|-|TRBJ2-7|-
TGTGCCAGCAGTATTGACAGCCTCGGCCCCTACGAGCAGTACTTC
CASSIDSLGPYEQYF
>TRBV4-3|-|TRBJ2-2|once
TGCGCCAGCAGCCAATCTAGGGGTTCCGGGGAGCTGTTTTTT
CASSQSRGSGELFF
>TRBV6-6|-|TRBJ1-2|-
TGTGCCAGCAGTTTGACAGTACCGAACTATGGCTACACCTTC
CASSLTVPNYGYTF
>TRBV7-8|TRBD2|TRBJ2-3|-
TGTGCCAGCTCTACAGCGGGGGGGTATACAGATACGCAGTATTTT
CASSTAGGYTDTQYF
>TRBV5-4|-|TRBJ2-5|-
TGTGCCAGCAGCTTGACAGGGTTTGGGACCCAGTACTTC
CASSLTGFGTQYF
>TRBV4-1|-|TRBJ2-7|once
TGCGCCAGCAGCCAAGATGGGGGGGCCGGGACTGAAACCTACGAGCAGTACTTC
CASSQDGGAGTETYEQYF
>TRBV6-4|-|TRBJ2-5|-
TGTGCCAGCAGCCCGAGGGGGAGCAAGTCCTCTCAAGAGACCCAGTACTTC
CASSPRGSKSSQETQYF
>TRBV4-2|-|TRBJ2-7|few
TGTGCCAGCAGCCAAGTAGATTATGCAGGCGAGCAGTACTTC
CASSQVDYAGEQYF